This T cell receptor (beta chain) was obtained from a study of cytomegalovirus exposure and HLA in healthy donors. PCR amplification relied on 60 Vbeta primers (plus 13 Jbeta primers). Libraries were prepared by immunoSEQ multiplex PCR; TCRdb keeps only in-frame clonotypes and omits some of them. This sample has 100,000 to 150,000 clones, with about 80% found just once. Regarding this clone: The antigen remains undetermined.

Study-level results: Accurate HLA-A and HLA-B prediction from TCR beta sequences was reported for most subjects.

V gave up 5 bases and J gave up 5 bases, with 15 bases separating them. This CDR3 is built from 15 residues. Germline CDR1 MNHEY, CDR2 SMNVEV (reference sequence). This rearrangement joins TRBV27 to TRBJ1-4, with D possibly being TRBD1 (6 bases). Sequenced input: PBMCs. The TCR was taken from a girl aged 2 to 10 in good health and CMV-seronegative. The CDR3 bases are TGTGCCAGCAGTGTCCACAGGGATAGAAATGAAAAACTGTTTTTT. It translates to CASSVHRDRNEKLFF.